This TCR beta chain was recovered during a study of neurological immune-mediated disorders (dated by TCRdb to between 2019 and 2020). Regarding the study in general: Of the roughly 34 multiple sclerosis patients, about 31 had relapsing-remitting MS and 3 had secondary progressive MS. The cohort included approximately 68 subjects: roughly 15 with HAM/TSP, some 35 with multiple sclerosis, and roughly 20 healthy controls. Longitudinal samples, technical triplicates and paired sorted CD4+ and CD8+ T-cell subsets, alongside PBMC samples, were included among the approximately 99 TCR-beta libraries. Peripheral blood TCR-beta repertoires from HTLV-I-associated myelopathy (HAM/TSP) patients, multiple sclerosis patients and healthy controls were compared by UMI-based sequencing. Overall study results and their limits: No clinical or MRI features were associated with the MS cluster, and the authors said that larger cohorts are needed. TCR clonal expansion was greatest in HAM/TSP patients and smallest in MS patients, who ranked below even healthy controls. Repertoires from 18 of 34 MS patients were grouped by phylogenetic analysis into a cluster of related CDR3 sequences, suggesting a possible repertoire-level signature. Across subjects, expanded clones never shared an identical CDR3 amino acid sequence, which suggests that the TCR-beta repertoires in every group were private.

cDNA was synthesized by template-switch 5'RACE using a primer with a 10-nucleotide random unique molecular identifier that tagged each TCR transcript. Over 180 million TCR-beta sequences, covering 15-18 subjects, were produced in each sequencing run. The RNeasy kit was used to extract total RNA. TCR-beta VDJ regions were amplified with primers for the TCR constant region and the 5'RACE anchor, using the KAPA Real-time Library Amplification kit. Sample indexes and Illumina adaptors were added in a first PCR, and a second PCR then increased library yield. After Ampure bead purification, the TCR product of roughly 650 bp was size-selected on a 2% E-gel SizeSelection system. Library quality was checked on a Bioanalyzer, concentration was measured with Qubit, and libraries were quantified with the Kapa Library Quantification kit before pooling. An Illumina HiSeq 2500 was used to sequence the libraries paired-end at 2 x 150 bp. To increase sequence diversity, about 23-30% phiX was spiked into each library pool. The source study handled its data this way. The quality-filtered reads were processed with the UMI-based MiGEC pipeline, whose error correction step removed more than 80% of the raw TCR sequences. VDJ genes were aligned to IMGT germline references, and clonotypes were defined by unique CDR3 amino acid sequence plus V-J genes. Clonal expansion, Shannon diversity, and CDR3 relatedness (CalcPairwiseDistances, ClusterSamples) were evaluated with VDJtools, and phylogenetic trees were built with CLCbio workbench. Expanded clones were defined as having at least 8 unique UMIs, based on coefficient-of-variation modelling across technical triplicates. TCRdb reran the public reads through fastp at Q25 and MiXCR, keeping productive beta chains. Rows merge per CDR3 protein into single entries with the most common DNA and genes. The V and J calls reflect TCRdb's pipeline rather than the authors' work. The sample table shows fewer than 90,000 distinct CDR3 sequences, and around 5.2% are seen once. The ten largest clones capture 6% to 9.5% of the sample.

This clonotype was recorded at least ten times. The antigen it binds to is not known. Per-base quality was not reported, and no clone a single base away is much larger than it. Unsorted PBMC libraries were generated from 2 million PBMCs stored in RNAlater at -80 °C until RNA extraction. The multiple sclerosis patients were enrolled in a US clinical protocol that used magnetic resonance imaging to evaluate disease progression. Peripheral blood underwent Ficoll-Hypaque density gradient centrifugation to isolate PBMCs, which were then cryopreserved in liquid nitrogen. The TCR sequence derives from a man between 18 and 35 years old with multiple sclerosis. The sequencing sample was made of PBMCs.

Here the CDR3 is given as CASSVGTGQNTEAFF. The DNA reads as follows: TGTGCCAGCAGCGTGGGGACAGGGCAGAACACTGAAGCTTTCTTT. The V and J segments used are TRBV9 and TRBJ1-1, with 9 bases matching TRBD1. Reading from cysteine to phenylalanine, the CDR3 counts 15 amino acids. Left in the record is the CDR3 DNA by itself, 45 bases read in frame from the first base. The CDR1 and CDR2 encoded by the germline V gene are SGDLS and YYNGEE. The junction shows trimming of 2 bases on V and 1 base on J, and the gene matches do not reach 3 bases of it.